The T cell receptor beta chain described here comes from a study of control samples from healthy donors and cancer patients. Germline V lookup: CDR1 KGHSH, CDR2 LQKENI. The CDR3 runs 17 residues. The V gene end was trimmed by 3 bases and the J gene end by 4 bases; junction bases not matched to a gene: 14. Libraries were prepared by immunoSEQ multiplex PCR; TCRdb keeps only in-frame clonotypes and omits some of them. The data hold some 130,000 clones, with over 85% observed a single time. What was sequenced was blood. This receptor was obtained from a man aged 25-40 years in good health. The V call is TRBV18, the J call TRBJ2-7; 8 bases match TRBD1. CDR3 bases: TGTGCCAGCTCACCGAGAGAACGACAGGGGTCTTATTACGAGCAGTACTTC. It is translated as CASSPRERQGSYYEQYF. Supplemented by reference TRBV18 and TRBJ2-7, the full variable domain reads NAGVMQNPRHLVRRRGQEARLRCSPMKGHSHVYWYRQLPEEGLKFMVYLQKENIIDESGMPKERFSAEFPKEGPSILRIQQVVRGDSAAYFCASSPRERQGSYYEQYFGPGTRLTVT.